Each of the 27 T cell receptor beta chains below was sequenced from the same sample in a study of T cell responses to AZD1222 COVID-19 vaccine. TCRdb keeps only in-frame clones here, not all; method: immunoSEQ multiplex PCR. The data contain 120,000 or so clones, around 81% of them singletons. Material: peripheral blood, obtained on day 0 of AZD1222 vaccination. The receptors shown here come from an adult in good health.

The chain combines TRBV2 with TRBJ1-1, with a weak D call TRBD1 (6 bases). The CDR3 covers 15 residues. V was cut by 6 bases and J by 1 base, with 15 bases left in between. The germline gives CDR1 SNHLY, CDR2 FYNNEI. Here the CDR3 reads CASRKGQSANTEAFF. CDR3 in DNA: TGTGCCAGCAGGAAAGGACAGTCGGCGAACACTGAAGCTTTCTTT.

This sequence joins TRBV11-2 and TRBJ1-1; the D is unclear. Trimming pared 1 base from V and 7 bases from J, leaving 4 bases between. The germline CDR1 and CDR2 sequences are SGHAT and FQNNGV. The CDR3 is 11 residues long. For the CDR3, the DNA is TGTGCCAGCAGCTTAGGGCATGAAGCTTTCTTT. Protein sequence: CASSLGHEAFF.

V gene TRBV29-1 combines with J gene TRBJ1-5; D gene uncertain. The CDR3 has 13 residues. Trimming removed 6 bases at V and 4 bases at J, with 13 bases between. Germline loops: CDR1 SQVTM, CDR2 ANQGSEA. The CDR3 coding sequence is TGCAGCGTAGTCGAGGACGGGAATCAGCCCCAGCATTTT. Translation gives CSVVEDGNQPQHF.

The chain is built from TRBV30 and TRBJ1-2; TRBD1 aligns across 12 bases. The CDR3 is 14 residues long. Germline V CDR1 and CDR2: GTSNPN, SVGIG (reference sequence). V gave up 5 bases and J gave up 8 bases; unmatched junction bases: 9. In DNA form, the CDR3 reads TGTGCCTGGGCCGCCGGGACAGGGGGCAGCGGCTACACCTTC. Amino acid sequence: CAWAAGTGGSGYTF.

The chain links TRBV11-2 to TRBJ2-2, with TRBD1 matching over 9 bases. Losses at the gene ends were 11 bases for V and 1 base for J; bases not matched to a gene: 5. The CDR3 is made up of 14 amino acids. Germline V gene data show CDR1 as SGHAT and CDR2 as FQNNGV. CDR3 DNA sequence: TGTGCCTGCCAGGGACAGGGGAACACCGGGGAGCTGTTTTTT. It is translated as CACQGQGNTGELFF. Full variable domain (outside the CDR3, taken from reference TRBV11-2 and TRBJ2-2): EAGVAQSPRYKIIEKRQSVAFWCNPISGHATLYWYQQILGQGPKLLIQFQNNGVVDDSQLPKDRFSAERLKGVDSTLKIQPAKLEDSAVYLCACQGQGNTGELFFGEGSRLTVL.

The chain is built from TRBV6-2 or TRBV6-3 and TRBJ2-1, with D tentatively TRBD2 (5 bases). Germline assignment: CDR1 MNHEY and CDR2 SVGEGT. This CDR3 is built from 17 residues. V gave up 0 bases and J gave up 5 bases, with 17 bases separating them. CDR3 coding DNA: TGTGCCAGCAGTTACTCGTATGGGCTAGCAGTTCACAATGAGCAGTTCTTC. Its protein product is CASSYSYGLAVHNEQFF.

This clone was found a few times. CDR3 sequence: CASSSGNQPQHF. The DNA of the CDR3 is TGTGCCAGTAGTTCCGGCAATCAGCCCCAGCATTTT. The chain couples TRBV19 to TRBJ1-5; D remains unclear. The CDR3 loop spans 12 amino acids. Germline loops: CDR1 LNHDA, CDR2 SQIVND (reference sequence). V lost 5 bases, J lost 2 bases, and 4 bases lay in between.

The chain links TRBV7-9 to TRBJ2-1; 8 positions match TRBD1. The germline gives CDR1 SEHNR, CDR2 FQNEAQ (reference sequence). V was clipped by 5 bases and J by 4 bases; unmatched bases: 7. The CDR3 covers 15 residues. The CDR3 nucleotides are TGTGCCAGCAGCCCTGGACAGGGAAAATACAATGAGCAGTTCTTC. It specifies CASSPGQGKYNEQFF.

This clone was detected only a few times. The chain carries TRBV5-1 and TRBJ2-7; the D is unclear. Germline V gene data show CDR1 as SGHRS and CDR2 as YFSETQ. V was trimmed by 0 bases and J by 3 bases, leaving 10 bases between them. The CDR3 spans 14 residues. In nucleotides, the CDR3 is TGCGCCAGCAGCTTGGTTCTCGGTGACTACGAGCAGTACTTC. Protein product: CASSLVLGDYEQYF.

The genes are TRBV7-2 and TRBJ2-2; 10 positions agree with TRBD2. Trimming cost V 0 bases and J 5 bases; bases outside gene matches: 6. Looked up from germline, CDR1 is SGHTA and CDR2 is FQGNSA. The CDR3 totals 17 residues. The chain's CDR3 is CASSLAEAGGRTGELFF. The CDR3 DNA follows: TGTGCCAGCAGCTTAGCAGAAGCGGGAGGGAGGACCGGGGAGCTGTTTTTT. Combining the CDR3 with reference TRBV7-2 and TRBJ2-2 gives the whole variable domain GAGVSQSPSNKVTEKGKDVELRCDPISGHTALYWYRQSLGQGLEFLIYFQGNSAPDKSGLPSDRFSAERTGGSVSTLTIQRTQQEDSAVYLCASSLAEAGGRTGELFFGEGSRLTVL.

The chain recombines TRBV7-6 with TRBJ2-7, with TRBD2 identical over 7 bases. CDR3 length: 15 amino acids. Losses at the gene ends were 4 bases for V and 4 bases for J; bases not matched to a gene: 10. Germline CDR1 reads SGHVS; CDR2 reads FNYEAQ. In nucleotides, the CDR3 is TGTGCCAGCAGCTACAGCCCAAGCGGGATTTACGAGCAGTACTTC. It specifies CASSYSPSGIYEQYF. The complete variable domain, with remaining parts taken from reference TRBV7-6 and TRBJ2-7, reads GAGVSQSPRYKVTKRGQDVALRCDPISGHVSLYWYRQALGQGPEFLTYFNYEAQQDKSGLPNDRFSAERPEGSISTLTIQRTEQRDSAMYRCASSYSPSGIYEQYFGPGTRLTVT.

CDR3 in amino acids: CASSLNYGETQYF. CDR3 DNA: TGTGCCAGCAGCTTAAACTATGGGGAGACCCAGTACTTC. V and J are TRBV7-3 and TRBJ2-5; no clear D gene. The CDR3 has 13 residues. Trimming cost V 1 base and J 5 bases, with 8 bases left between them. Germline V lookup: CDR1 SGHTA, CDR2 FQGTGA.

This clone showed up just once. The V and J genes are TRBV29-1 and TRBJ1-1; TRBD1 might be the D (5 bases). The germline CDR1 and CDR2 sequences are SQVTM and ANQGSEA. The length of the CDR3 is 13 residues. With 8 bases removed from V and 6 bases from J, the gap between germline ends came to 19 bases. The CDR3 region is CSLAQGRDAEAFF. The CDR3, as DNA: TGCAGCCTTGCCCAAGGCAGGGACGCTGAAGCTTTCTTT.

V and J are TRBV2 and TRBJ2-3, with 7 bases that match TRBD2. Trimming cost V 8 bases and J 3 bases; bases outside gene matches: 11. Germline V gene lookup returns CDR1 SNHLY and CDR2 FYNNEI. The length of the CDR3 is 15 residues. This CDR3 reads CASLGAGVRTDTQYF. The CDR3 bases are TGTGCCAGCCTAGGGGCGGGAGTAAGAACAGATACGCAGTATTTT.

The chain carries TRBV7-2 and TRBJ2-5; the match to TRBD2 covers 7 bases. Germline assignment: CDR1 SGHTA and CDR2 FQGNSA. V shed 3 bases, J shed 5 bases, and the junction held 9 bases outside the gene matches. The CDR3 contains 15 residues. CDR3 nucleotide sequence: TGTGCCAGCAGCTTGGGGTGGTCTAGCGGCGAGACCCAGTACTTC. Amino acids: CASSLGWSSGETQYF.

This chain connects TRBV27 to TRBJ2-7; 10 bases match TRBD2. This CDR3 contains 15 residues. The ends lost 5 bases at V and 4 bases at J; junction bases unmatched: 8. CDR1 is MNHEY and CDR2 is SMNVEV in the germline V gene (reference sequence). CDR3 loop: CASSPYSGGAYEQYF. The CDR3 nucleotides are TGTGCCAGCAGTCCCTACAGCGGGGGGGCGTACGAGCAGTACTTC.

A few counts support this clone. V gene TRBV19 combines with J gene TRBJ2-3; TRBD1 might be the D (5 bases). Germline CDR1 and CDR2: LNHDA and SQIVND (reference sequence). The CDR3 is 13 amino acids. Trimming removed 5 bases at V and 5 bases at J, with 11 bases between. In DNA, the CDR3 is TGTGCCAGTAGTCTTAGAGACAGAGATACGCAGTATTTT. The encoded protein is CASSLRDRDTQYF.

This clone was counted once. CDR3 residues: CASSLGGLYEQYF. The CDR3 DNA reads TGTGCCAGCAGCTTAGGGGGACTCTACGAGCAGTACTTC. The genes are TRBV7-2 and TRBJ2-7, with D perhaps TRBD2 (6 bases). Germline V gene lookup returns CDR1 SGHTA and CDR2 FQGNSA. The CDR3 contains 13 residues. Trimming took 1 base from V and 3 from J, leaving 7 bases between them.

V is TRBV27 and J is TRBJ1-1; D remains ambiguous. The length of the CDR3 is 15 residues. Germline lookup yields CDR1 MNHEY and CDR2 SMNVEV (reference sequence). The V and J ends lost 6 bases and 0 bases respectively, with 14 bases between them. CDR3 sequence (DNA): TGTGCCAGCAGACCCCCTCAGCGGATGAACACTGAAGCTTTCTTT. Translation: CASRPPQRMNTEAFF.

A few counts support this clone. This chain connects TRBV4-1 to TRBJ1-1; no reliable D call. Germline V gene sequence: CDR1 MGHRA, CDR2 YSYEKL. The CDR3 length is 13 residues. Trimming left V 3 bases short and J 8 bases short, with 13 bases between. CDR3 sequence: CASSHGAPSEAFF. The CDR3 coding sequence is TGCGCCAGCAGCCACGGCGCCCCGTCAGAAGCTTTCTTT.

The chain links TRBV20-1 to TRBJ1-6, with D unresolved. The CDR3 is 14 residues long. Germline V gives CDR1 DFQATT, CDR2 SNEGSKA (reference sequence). Between the trimmed V and J ends, which lost 3 bases and 7 bases, there was a span of 13 bases. CDR3 region: CSASEGFHNSPLHF. The CDR3 nucleotides read TGCAGTGCTAGTGAGGGATTCCACAATTCACCCCTCCACTTT.

V usage is TRBV11-2 and J usage is TRBJ2-2; weak D call: TRBD1 (5 bases). Germline V gives CDR1 SGHAT, CDR2 FQNNGV. This CDR3 is 16 amino acids long. The V end lost 4 bases, the J end lost 0 bases, and 12 bases lay between the germline ends. CDR3 protein: CASSSRVNSNTGELFF. The CDR3 DNA sequence: TGTGCCAGCAGCTCCAGGGTAAACTCGAACACCGGGGAGCTGTTTTTT.

This clone was recorded once. CDR3 sequence (DNA): TGTGCCAGCAGGCTTACAGGGGTTTATAGCTACACCTTC. The encoded protein is CASRLTGVYSYTF. This chain joins TRBV5-6 and TRBJ1-2, with TRBD1 identical over 7 bases. Trimming cost V 5 bases and J 9 bases; bases outside gene matches: 10. CDR3 length: 13 residues. The germline CDR1 and CDR2 sequences are SGHDT and YYEEEE.

The chain combines TRBV7-9 with TRBJ2-1; tentative D call: TRBD1 (5 bases). With 1 base removed from V and 2 bases from J, the gap between germline ends came to 6 bases. CDR3 length: 14 residues. CDR1 is SEHNR and CDR2 is FQNEAQ in the germline V gene (reference sequence). The CDR3 DNA follows: TGTGCCAGCAGCTTAGGACAGACCTACAATGAGCAGTTCTTC. The encoded protein is CASSLGQTYNEQFF.

The chain combines TRBV11-2 with TRBJ2-3, with D possibly being TRBD2 (7 bases). Trimming stripped 5 bases from V and 3 bases from J, with 21 bases between. Germline lookup yields CDR1 SGHAT and CDR2 FQNNGV. There are 17 residues in the CDR3. The CDR3 protein is CASSPRGAGAKTDTQYF. CDR3 nucleotides: TGTGCCAGCAGCCCAAGGGGGGCGGGAGCGAAGACAGATACGCAGTATTTT.

A single count supports this clone. This chain connects TRBV4-1 to TRBJ2-1; D is perhaps TRBD2 (6 bases). The V gene lost 2 bases and the J gene lost 2 bases, with 13 bases spanning the gap. Per germline, CDR1 MGHRA and CDR2 YSYEKL. The CDR3 is 16 residues long. The DNA of the CDR3 is TGCGCCAGCAGCCAATCCCTGCGGGACCCCTACAATGAGCAGTTCTTC. Residues: CASSQSLRDPYNEQFF.

The chain carries TRBV3-1 (or the pseudogene TRBV3-2) and TRBJ1-1; TRBD1 matches at 8 bases. J gave up 6 bases and V 0 bases, and 6 bases lay outside the gene matches. Germline CDR1 is LGHDT and CDR2 is YNNKEL (reference sequence). The CDR3 spans 15 residues. The CDR3 nucleotides read TGTGCCAGCAGCCAAGATGGGCAGGGGGCCGCTGAAGCTTTCTTT. It specifies CASSQDGQGAAEAFF.